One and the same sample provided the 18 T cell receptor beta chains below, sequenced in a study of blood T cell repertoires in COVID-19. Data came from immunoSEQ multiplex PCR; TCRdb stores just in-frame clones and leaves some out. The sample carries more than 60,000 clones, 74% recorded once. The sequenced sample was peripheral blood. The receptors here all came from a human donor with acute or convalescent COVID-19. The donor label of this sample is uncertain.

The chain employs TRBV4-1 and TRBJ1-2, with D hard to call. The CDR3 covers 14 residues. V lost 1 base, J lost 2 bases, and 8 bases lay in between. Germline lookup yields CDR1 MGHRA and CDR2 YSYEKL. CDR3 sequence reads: CASSQVGGNYGYTF. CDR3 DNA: TGCGCCAGCAGCCAAGTGGGCGGGAACTATGGCTACACCTTC.

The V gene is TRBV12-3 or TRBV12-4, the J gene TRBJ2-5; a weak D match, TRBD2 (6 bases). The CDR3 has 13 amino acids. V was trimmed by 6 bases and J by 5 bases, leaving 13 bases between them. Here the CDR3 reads CASRGTPPETQYF. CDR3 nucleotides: TGTGCCAGCAGGGGGACTCCCCCGGAGACCCAGTACTTC.

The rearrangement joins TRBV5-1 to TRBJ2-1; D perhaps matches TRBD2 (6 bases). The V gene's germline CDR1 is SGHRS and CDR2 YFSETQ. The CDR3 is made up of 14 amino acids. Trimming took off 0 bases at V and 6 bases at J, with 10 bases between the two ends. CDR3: CASSLELAANEQFF. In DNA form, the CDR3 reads TGCGCCAGCAGCTTGGAACTAGCTGCCAATGAGCAGTTCTTC.

The CDR3 DNA reads as TGTGCCAGCAGCCGCGGGAGGACAGGTTACAATGAGCAGTTCTTC. As protein: CASSRGRTGYNEQFF. The V call is TRBV7-2, the J call TRBJ2-1; a possible D gene is TRBD2 (8 bases). Looked up from germline, CDR1 is SGHTA and CDR2 is FQGNSA. This CDR3 region has 15 residues. Trimming cost V 5 bases and J 4 bases, with 15 bases left between them. Full variable domain (missing parts from reference TRBV7-2 and TRBJ2-1): GAGVSQSPSNKVTEKGKDVELRCDPISGHTALYWYRQSLGQGLEFLIYFQGNSAPDKSGLPSDRFSAERTGGSVSTLTIQRTQQEDSAVYLCASSRGRTGYNEQFFGPGTRLTVL.

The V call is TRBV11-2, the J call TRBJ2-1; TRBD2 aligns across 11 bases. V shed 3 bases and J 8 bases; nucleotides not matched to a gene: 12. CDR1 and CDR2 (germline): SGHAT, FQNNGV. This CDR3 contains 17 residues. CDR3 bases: TGTGCCAGCAGCTTGGGCTCCACTAGCGGGAGAGCCTATGAGCAGTTCTTC. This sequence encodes CASSLGSTSGRAYEQFF.

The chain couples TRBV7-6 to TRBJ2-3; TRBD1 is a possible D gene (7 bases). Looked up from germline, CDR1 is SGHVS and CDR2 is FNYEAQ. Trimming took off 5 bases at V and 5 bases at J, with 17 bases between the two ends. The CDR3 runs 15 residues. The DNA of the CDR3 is TGTGCCAGCAGCGTAACGAACAGGGGAGGAGATACGCAGTATTTT. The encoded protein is CASSVTNRGGDTQYF.

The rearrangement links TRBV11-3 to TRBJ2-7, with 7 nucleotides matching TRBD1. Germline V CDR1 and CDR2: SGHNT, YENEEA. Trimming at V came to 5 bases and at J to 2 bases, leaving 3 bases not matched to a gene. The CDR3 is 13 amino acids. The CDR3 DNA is TGTGCCAGCAGCAGGGGGCGGACCTACGAGCAGTACTTC. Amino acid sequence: CASSRGRTYEQYF.

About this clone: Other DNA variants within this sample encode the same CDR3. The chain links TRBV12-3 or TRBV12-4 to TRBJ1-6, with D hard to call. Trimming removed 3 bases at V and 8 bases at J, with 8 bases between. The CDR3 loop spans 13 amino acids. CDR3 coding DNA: TGTGCCAGCAGTTTGGGCGGGGATTCACCCCTCCACTTT. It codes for CASSLGGDSPLHF.

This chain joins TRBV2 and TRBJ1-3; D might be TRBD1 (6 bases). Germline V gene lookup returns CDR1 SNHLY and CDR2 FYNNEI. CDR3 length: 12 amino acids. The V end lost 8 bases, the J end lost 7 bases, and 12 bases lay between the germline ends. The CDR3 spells CASGITGNTIYF. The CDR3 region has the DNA TGTGCCAGCGGGATTACAGGGAACACCATATATTTT.

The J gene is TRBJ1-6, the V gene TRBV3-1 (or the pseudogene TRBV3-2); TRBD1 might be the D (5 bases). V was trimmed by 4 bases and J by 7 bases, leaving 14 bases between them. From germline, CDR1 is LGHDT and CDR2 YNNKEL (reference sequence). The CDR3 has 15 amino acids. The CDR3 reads CASSPSSGLNSPLHF. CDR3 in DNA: TGTGCCAGCAGCCCGAGTTCGGGACTGAATTCACCCCTCCACTTT.

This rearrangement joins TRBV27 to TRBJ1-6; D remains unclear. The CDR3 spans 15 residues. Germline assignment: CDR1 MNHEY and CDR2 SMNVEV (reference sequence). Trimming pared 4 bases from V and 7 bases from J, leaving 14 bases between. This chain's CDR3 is CASSSRRTGNSPLHF. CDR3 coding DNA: TGTGCCAGCAGTTCCCGCCGGACGGGGAATTCACCCCTCCACTTT.

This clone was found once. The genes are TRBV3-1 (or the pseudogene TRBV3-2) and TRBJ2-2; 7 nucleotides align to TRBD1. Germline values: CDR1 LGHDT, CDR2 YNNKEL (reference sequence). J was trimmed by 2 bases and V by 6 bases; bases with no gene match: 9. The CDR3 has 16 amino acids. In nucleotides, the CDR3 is TGTGCCAGCAGTCTACAGACAGGGATAAACACCGGGGAGCTGTTTTTT. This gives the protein CASSLQTGINTGELFF.

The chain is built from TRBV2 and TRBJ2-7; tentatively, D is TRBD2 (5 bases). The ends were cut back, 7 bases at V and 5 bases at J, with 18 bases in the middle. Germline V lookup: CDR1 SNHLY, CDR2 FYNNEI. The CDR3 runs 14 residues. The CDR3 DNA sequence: TGTGCCAGCACCATGACACGGGGTCTCAACGAGCAGTACTTC. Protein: CASTMTRGLNEQYF. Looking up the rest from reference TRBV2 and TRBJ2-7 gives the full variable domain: EPEVTQTPSHQVTQMGQEVILRCVPISNHLYFYWYRQILGQKVEFLVSFYNNEISEKSEIFDDQFSVERPDGSNFTLKIRSTKLEDSAMYFCASTMTRGLNEQYFGPGTRLTVT.

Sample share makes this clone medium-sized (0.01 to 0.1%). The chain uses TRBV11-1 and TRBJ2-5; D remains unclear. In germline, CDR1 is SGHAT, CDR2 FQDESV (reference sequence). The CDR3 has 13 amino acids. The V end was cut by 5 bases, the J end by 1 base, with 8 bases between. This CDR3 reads CASSQRLQETQYF. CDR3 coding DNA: TGTGCCAGCAGCCAGCGACTCCAAGAGACCCAGTACTTC.

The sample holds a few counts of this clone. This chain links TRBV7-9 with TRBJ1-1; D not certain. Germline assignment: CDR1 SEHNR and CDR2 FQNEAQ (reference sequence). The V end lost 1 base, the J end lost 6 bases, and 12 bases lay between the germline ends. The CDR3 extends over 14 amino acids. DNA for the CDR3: TGTGCCAGCAGCTTAGTTCCTCCCGGGGCTGAAGCTTTCTTT. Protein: CASSLVPPGAEAFF. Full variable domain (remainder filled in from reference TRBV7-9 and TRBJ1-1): DTGVSQNPRHKITKRGQNVTFRCDPISEHNRLYWYRQTLGQGPEFLTYFQNEAQLEKSRLLSDRFSAERPKGSFSTLEIQRTEQGDSAMYLCASSLVPPGAEAFFGQGTRLTVV.

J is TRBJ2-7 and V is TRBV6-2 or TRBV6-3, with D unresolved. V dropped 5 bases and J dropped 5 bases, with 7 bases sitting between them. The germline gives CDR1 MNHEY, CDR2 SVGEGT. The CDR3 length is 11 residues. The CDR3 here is CASSDADEQYF. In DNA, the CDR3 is TGTGCCAGCAGTGATGCGGACGAGCAGTACTTC.

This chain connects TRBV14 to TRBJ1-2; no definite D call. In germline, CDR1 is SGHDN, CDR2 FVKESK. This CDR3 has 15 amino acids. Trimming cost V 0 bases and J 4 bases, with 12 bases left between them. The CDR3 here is CASSQDLVTVYGYTF. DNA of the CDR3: TGTGCCAGCAGCCAAGATCTTGTTACAGTCTATGGCTACACCTTC.

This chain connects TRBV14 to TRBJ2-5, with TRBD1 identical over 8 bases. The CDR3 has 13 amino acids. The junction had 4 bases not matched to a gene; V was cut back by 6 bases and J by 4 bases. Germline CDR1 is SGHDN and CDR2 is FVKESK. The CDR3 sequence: CASSDRGRETQYF. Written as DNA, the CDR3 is TGTGCCAGCAGTGACAGGGGTCGAGAGACCCAGTACTTC.